This T cell receptor (beta chain) is from a study of CD8 T cells in Susac syndrome. Random hexamers served to reverse transcribe roughly 0.5 to 1 ug RNA. A single record per CDR3 protein comes from TCRdb applying MiXCR to the immunoSEQ multiplex PCR reads. The profile shows around 180,000 distinct CDR3 sequences, approximately 94% of them singletons. The specimen sequenced was CD4+ T cells from PBMCs. This clonotype was sampled from a human donor with multiple sclerosis.

The CDR3 nucleotides read TGCAGCGTTAGCGGGTGGAGCACAGATACGCAGTATTTT. This codes for CSVSGWSTDTQYF. The chain uses TRBV29-1 and TRBJ2-3, with D perhaps TRBD2 (6 bases). Trimming cost V 5 bases and J 0 bases, with 9 bases left between them. The CDR3 is 13 amino acids. Per germline, CDR1 SQVTM and CDR2 ANQGSEA.